Described below is a single TCR beta chain sequence and its context. Its antigen is currently not known. Base quality data are lacking; no much larger clone is found one base away. Healthy HIV-negative adults with no recently reported acute infections or vaccinations were included as donors. All donors were Caucasian adults living in Nashville, Tennessee, USA. For unsorted samples, about 85 million PBMCs were counted and genomic DNA was extracted with the QIAamp DNA Blood Mini kit. After blood collection by leukapheresis, PBMCs were isolated using Ficoll-Histopaque density gradient centrifugation and then cryopreserved in the vapor phase of liquid nitrogen. CDR1 and CDR2 are drawn from the germline V gene: SGHRS, YFSETQ. The CDR3 starts with the cysteine, ends with the phenylalanine, and has 14 residues. Only the CDR3 region is kept as DNA, spanning 42 bases read in frame from base 1. V is clipped by 7 bases and J by 2 bases, and the sequence between their germline boundaries is 13 bases long.

The source of the sample is a study of shared clonotypes between healthy human individuals (dated by TCRdb to 2018 to 2020). The study in broad terms: Three men and a couple of women, aged 18 to 49 years, made up the cohort. To estimate repertoire size and how much clonotype sharing occurs between individuals, the study deeply sequenced the blood TCR repertoires of a handful of healthy adults. Different laboratories and diverse techniques were used to prepare libraries and sequence TCR repertoires, to increase sequencing depth and limit assay-specific biases. Between about 0.85 and 9.5 billion PBMCs per donor were obtained by leukapheresis. What the authors observed across the whole study: Sampling was limited to blood, and TCR repertoires in tissue likely differ from TCR repertoires in blood. Pairwise subsampling led to the expectation that sequencing depth would affect the degree of clonotype sharing among donors. The genetic and exposure-history diversity represented was limited by the small number of donors.

Using the deep immunoSEQ assay, multiplex PCR amplified TCR CDR3 regions from genomic DNA. Extracted genomic DNA from each cell subset was distributed evenly across all wells of several immunoSEQ 96-well plates, and each plate was treated as a replicate. For unsorted PBMC, each replicate PCR was loaded with approximately 300 ng genomic DNA, equivalent to approximately 33,000 T cell genomes. Unsorted PBMC genomic DNA was sequenced across ten immunoSEQ deep assay plates. Purified libraries were measured with a Qubit 3.0 fluorometer, size-checked on a Bioanalyzer 2100, and measured again with the KAPA Library Quantification kit. Each immunoSEQ 96-well plate was sequenced on its own single-read 150-cycle Illumina NextSeq 550 flow cell. The source study handled its data this way. The immunoSEQ output contained only junctional sequences without quality scores, so filtering could not match that applied to full-length reads. Sequences were annotated with PyIR, a Python wrapper for IgBLAST v1.9, using IMGT germline references to assign V/J genes and CDR3. Reads were removed for weak V/J assignments (E-value above 1e-6), missing CDR3, stop codons, out-of-frame junctions, or ambiguous translated residues. V3J clonotypes were defined as sequences sharing an identical inferred V gene, J gene, and CDR3 amino acid sequence. To compute the percentage overlap between repertoires, the number of shared unique clonotypes was divided by the size of the smaller repertoire. RTK rarefaction, the Chao1 estimator, and Recon v2.1 estimates of unobserved clonotypes were used to assess repertoire richness. TCRdb obtained this table from immuneACCESS and retained in-frame rearrangements with V and J assigned. These tables miss some clones; where compared with another copy, unresolved V genes account for less than half of the shortfall, and the remainder is unexplained. For V, J and clone size, that table is used; D and trimming come from the DNA. Present in this sample are about 460,000 clones, 75% to 80% of which were seen just once. The ten largest clonotypes hold around 13% of the sample.

Sequencing input: PBMCs. The receptor chain draws on TRBV5-1 and TRBJ2-1, with TRBD2 tentatively as D gene (5 bases match). This clonotype was sampled from a woman in her thirties or forties in good health. Some clones in this sample may be carry-over from other donors' samples. The DNA sequence reads TGCGCCAGCGGCCCGGGATCCCCCTACAATGAGCAGTTCTTC. Its protein is CASGPGSPYNEQFF. The full variable domain, with segments outside the CDR3 supplied by the reference TRBV5-1 and TRBJ2-1 proteins, appears as KAGVTQTPRYLIKTRGQQVTLSCSPISGHRSVSWYQQTPGQGLQFLFEYFSETQRNKGNFPGRFSGRQFSNSRSEMNVSTLELGDSALYLCASGPGSPYNEQFFGPGTRLTVL.